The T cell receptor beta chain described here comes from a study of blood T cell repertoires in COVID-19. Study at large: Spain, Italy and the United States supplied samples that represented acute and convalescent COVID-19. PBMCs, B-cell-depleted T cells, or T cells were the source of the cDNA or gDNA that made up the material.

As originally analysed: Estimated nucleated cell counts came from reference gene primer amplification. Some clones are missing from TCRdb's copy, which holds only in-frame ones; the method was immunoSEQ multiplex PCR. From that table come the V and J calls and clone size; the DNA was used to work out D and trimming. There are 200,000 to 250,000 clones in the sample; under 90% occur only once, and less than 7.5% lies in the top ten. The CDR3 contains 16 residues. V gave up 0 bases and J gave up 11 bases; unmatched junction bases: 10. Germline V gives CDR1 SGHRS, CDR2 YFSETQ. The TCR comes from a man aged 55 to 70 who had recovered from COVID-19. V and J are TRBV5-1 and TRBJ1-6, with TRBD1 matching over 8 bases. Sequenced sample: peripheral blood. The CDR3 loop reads CASSLDPQGALTPLHF. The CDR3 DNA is TGCGCCAGCAGCTTGGACCCGCAGGGGGCATTGACACCCCTCCACTTT.